Ten or more counts support the clone carrying this T cell receptor (beta chain). The record originates from a study of T cell repertoires in cytomegalovirus infection. TCRdb reprocessed the reads via MiXCR and lists one record per CDR3 protein. Of around 450,000 distinct CDR3 sequences in the sample, approximately 10% were seen once. This clonotype was obtained from a human donor in good health (CMV status not recorded). Some clones in this sample may be carry-over from other donors' samples. Specimen: PBMCs.

Here the CDR3 reads CASSQPTGLDDTGELFF. The CDR3 bases are TGTGCCAGCAGCCAACCCACGGGACTAGATGACACCGGGGAGCTGTTTTTT. The chain joins TRBV4-2 to TRBJ2-2; 8 positions match TRBD2. The junction had 8 bases not matched to a gene; V was cut back by 2 bases and J by 3 bases. The CDR3 sequence is 17 residues long. The germline V gene encodes CDR1 LGHNA and CDR2 YNFKEQ.